Shown below are 20 T cell receptor beta chains from a single sample sequenced in a study of shared clonotypes between healthy human individuals. Measured with immunoSEQ multiplex PCR; TCRdb has only the in-frame clones, and not every one. The sample consists of approximately 500,000 clones, 75% to 80% of them appearing once. The specimen was PBMCs. The origin of the receptors is a woman in her thirties or forties in good health. Some clones in this sample may be carry-over from other donors' samples.

Worth noting for this clone: It may be a read error: a sequence one base away is much more abundant. The genes are TRBV6-6 and TRBJ1-1; D gene uncertain. Germline V CDR1 and CDR2: MNHNY, SVGAGI (reference sequence). V lost 6 bases, J lost 1 base, and 6 bases lay in between. The CDR3 is 12 amino acids. CDR3 coding DNA: TGTGCCAGCAGCGTGGGGAACACTGAAGCTTTCTTT. Protein sequence: CASSVGNTEAFF.

This sequence joins TRBV28 and TRBJ2-1; D not resolved. This CDR3 has 15 amino acids. Trimming removed 7 bases at V and 4 bases at J, with 17 bases between. In germline, CDR1 is MDHEN, CDR2 SYDVKM. The CDR3 protein is CASTFSRMIYNEQFF. As DNA, the CDR3 is TGTGCCAGCACGTTTAGTCGAATGATTTACAATGAGCAGTTCTTC.

The CDR3 loop reads CASSSTGPSYEQYF. In DNA, the CDR3 is TGTGCCAGCAGTTCCACCGGGCCCTCCTACGAGCAGTACTTC. The chain has TRBV6-5 and TRBJ2-7; D uncertain. The CDR3 has 14 residues. The germline V and J ends were trimmed by 4 bases and 0 bases, with 10 bases remaining between them. Germline CDR1 MNHEY, CDR2 SVGAGI.

About this clone: At one end, the junction sequence differs from germline, possibly due to a read error. The chain carries TRBV5-3 and TRBJ1-2; perhaps TRBD1 as D (6 bases). TRBV5-3 falls under the ORF class, with uncertain function. This CDR3 spans 17 amino acids. The CDR3 bases are TGTGCCAGGAGCTCCTGGGGGGGCTGTTTCGGGTCCTATGGCCACACCTTC. Encoded protein: CARSSWGGCFGSYGHTF.

The rearrangement uses TRBV10-2 and TRBJ2-5; 13 bases match TRBD2. The J call may not be correct, given that the DNA end is closer to TRBJ2-7. The CDR3 has 15 amino acids. Germline V gene data show CDR1 as WSHSY and CDR2 as SAAADI. CDR3 sequence: CASSGGLAGPYEQYF. The CDR3 DNA reads as TGCGCCAGCAGTGGGGGACTAGCGGGACCTTACGAGCAGTACTTC.

The CDR3 spells CSVGEGRDYGYTF. In DNA, the CDR3 is TGCAGCGTTGGCGAGGGGCGCGACTATGGCTACACCTTC. The chain carries TRBV29-1 and TRBJ1-2; D possibly corresponds to TRBD1 (5 bases). CDR3 length equals 13 residues. Germline CDR1 is SQVTM and CDR2 is ANQGSEA. V lost 4 bases and J 3 bases, leaving 12 bases between the germline ends.

This clone was seen a handful of times. The V gene is TRBV10-3, the J gene TRBJ1-2; TRBD1 agrees at 11 bases. This CDR3 is built from 14 residues. Germline V gives CDR1 ENHRY, CDR2 SYGVKD. The ends lost 6 bases at V and 6 bases at J; junction bases unmatched: 6. This chain's CDR3 is CAISGTGGLHGYTF. As DNA, the CDR3 is TGTGCCATCAGCGGGACAGGGGGTCTTCATGGCTACACCTTC.

This chain links TRBV14 with TRBJ2-5, with D perhaps assigned TRBD1 or TRBD2 (5 bases each). The CDR3 loop spans 15 amino acids. V lost 4 bases and J lost 5, with 17 bases in between. Germline V gene data show CDR1 as SGHDN and CDR2 as FVKESK. The CDR3 nucleotides read TGTGCCAGCAGCCTCCTAAGACAGCGGAGGGAGACCCAGTACTTC. Its translation is CASSLLRQRRETQYF.

As to this clone: A far larger clone is a single base away, which makes a read error likely. This rearrangement joins TRBV30 to TRBJ2-5, with D hard to call. The CDR3 sequence is 14 residues long. With 0 bases removed from V and 7 bases from J, the gap between germline ends came to 15 bases. Per germline, CDR1 GTSNPN and CDR2 SVGIG (reference sequence). This chain's CDR3 is CAWSVICNLGTQYF. CDR3 bases: TGTGCCTGGAGTGTAATCTGCAACCTTGGGACCCAGTACTTC.

This clone was found many times. This same CDR3 is encoded by further DNA sequences in the sample. The chain couples TRBV6-5 to TRBJ1-1; 10 bases line up with TRBD1. J gave up 3 bases and V 4 bases, and 5 bases lay outside the gene matches. There are 15 residues in the CDR3. Germline assignment: CDR1 MNHEY and CDR2 SVGAGI. The CDR3 sequence: CASSSGQGFYTEAFF. The CDR3 coding sequence is TGTGCCAGCAGTTCGGGACAGGGGTTTTACACTGAAGCTTTCTTT.

The chain combines TRBV4-1 with TRBJ1-1; no definite D call. Germline V gene sequence: CDR1 MGHRA, CDR2 YSYEKL. V was trimmed by 0 bases and J by 4 bases, leaving 9 bases between them. CDR3 length equals 14 residues. The CDR3 region is CASSQDSAGTEAFF. CDR3 coding DNA: TGCGCCAGCAGCCAAGACTCTGCGGGCACTGAAGCTTTCTTT.

The V gene is TRBV15, the J gene TRBJ2-1, with TRBD1 matching over 8 bases. Per the germline V gene, CDR1 is LNHNV and CDR2 is YYDKDF (reference sequence). J lost 3 bases, V lost 0 bases, and 7 bases had no gene match. This CDR3 spans 17 amino acids. Written as DNA, the CDR3 is TGTGCCACCAGCAGAGAAAGTGGGACAGGCGTCTACAATGAGCAGTTCTTC. It codes for CATSRESGTGVYNEQFF.

This sequence joins TRBV5-4 and TRBJ1-1, with 8 bases that match TRBD1. The CDR3 is 15 amino acids. V shed 3 bases and J 0 bases; nucleotides not matched to a gene: 4. Germline V CDR1 and CDR2: SGHNT, YYREEE (reference sequence). CDR3: CASSSGTGLNTEAFF. DNA of the CDR3: TGTGCCAGCAGCTCCGGGACAGGACTGAACACTGAAGCTTTCTTT.

This clone was counted a few times. This chain links TRBV28 with TRBJ1-6, with 7 bases fitting TRBD1. Trimming removed 5 bases from V and 6 bases from J; junction bases left unmatched: 7. The germline CDR1 and CDR2 sequences are MDHEN and SYDVKM. This CDR3 contains 15 residues. CDR3 bases: TGTGCCAGCAGTCGCACCGGGACAGTTAATTCACCCCTCCACTTT. Amino acids: CASSRTGTVNSPLHF.

This chain connects TRBV30 to TRBJ2-5; 10 nucleotides align to TRBD2. Germline V gene data show CDR1 as GTSNPN and CDR2 as SVGIG (reference sequence). With 2 bases clipped from V and 4 bases from J, the junction kept 7 bases outside the gene matches. This CDR3 has 15 residues. CDR3 sequence: CAWSTELAGLETQYF. CDR3 in DNA: TGTGCCTGGAGTACAGAACTAGCGGGATTAGAGACCCAGTACTTC.

This chain uses TRBV6-1 with TRBJ1-2; no clear D gene. This CDR3 is built from 12 residues. Germline assignment: CDR1 MNHNS and CDR2 SASEGT. Trimming shortened V by 0 bases and J by 5 bases, and 4 bases separated the two germline ends. The DNA for the CDR3 is TGTGCCAGCAGTGAAGCGACGTATGGCTACACCTTC. This gives the protein CASSEATYGYTF.

The V call is TRBV30, the J call TRBJ2-1; 7 bases line up with TRBD2. V lost 7 bases and J lost 2; bases outside the gene matches: 2. The V gene's germline CDR1 is GTSNPN and CDR2 SVGIG (reference sequence). The CDR3 has 12 residues. The CDR3, as DNA: TGTGCCTTCGGGAGGACCTACAATGAGCAGTTCTTC. Amino acids: CAFGRTYNEQFF.

The chain combines TRBV6-4 with TRBJ2-3; D gene ambiguous. Trimming left V 10 bases short and J 0 bases short, with 11 bases between. This CDR3 spans 13 amino acids. The germline V gene encodes CDR1 MRHNA and CDR2 SNTAGT. CDR3 sequence: CAMVSTSTDTQYF. The DNA for the CDR3 is TGTGCCATGGTGTCAACCAGCACAGATACGCAGTATTTT.

This chain joins TRBV10-1 and TRBJ2-3; TRBD2 aligns across 14 bases. The CDR3 spans 16 residues. V trimming: 5 bases; J trimming: 0 bases; junction bases outside the gene matches: 1. Germline CDR1 is WNHNN and CDR2 is SYGVQD (reference sequence). CDR3: CASSWTSGRSTDTQYF. Here the CDR3 DNA reads TGCGCCAGCAGTTGGACTAGCGGGAGGAGCACAGATACGCAGTATTTT.

The chain combines TRBV5-4 with TRBJ1-2, with D perhaps TRBD1 (5 bases). Trimming stripped 1 base from V and 3 bases from J, with 13 bases between. The CDR3 is made up of 15 amino acids. The germline V gene has CDR1 SGHNT and CDR2 YYREEE (reference sequence). The CDR3 DNA follows: TGTGCCAGCAGCTTGAGCGCCAGGGCAGACTATGGCTACACCTTC. Its protein is CASSLSARADYGYTF.